The source of this T cell receptor (beta chain) is a study of shared clonotypes between healthy human individuals. Sequenced by immunoSEQ multiplex PCR; TCRdb stores in-frame clones only, minus some. The data hold about a million clones, with about 77% observed a single time. CDR1 and CDR2 (germline): SSHAT, FNYEAQ (reference sequence). The CDR3 sequence is 15 residues long. This clone was seen a single time. One end of the junction is discordant with germline, which a read error may explain. Sequenced: memory CD4+ T cells sorted from blood. As to subset: CD45RA-negative fraction. The receptor was derived from a man younger than 35 in good health. The J gene is TRBJ1-1, the V gene TRBV7-7; D is uncertain. CDR3 coding DNA: TGTGCTAGCAGCTCCTTTACGGGTCTGAACACTGAAGCTTTCTTT. The encoded protein is CASSSFTGLNTEAFF. The variable domain in full, completed from reference TRBV7-7 and TRBJ1-1, reads GAGVSQSPRYKVTKRGQDVTLRCDPISSHATLYWYQQALGQGPEFLTYFNYEAQPDKSGLPSDRFSAERPEGSISTLTIQRTEQRDSAMYRCASSSFTGLNTEAFFGQGTRLTVV.